This is a list of T cell receptor beta chains from one sample in a study of cytomegalovirus exposure and HLA in healthy donors. The protocol was immunoSEQ multiplex PCR, while the TCRdb copy is restricted to in-frame clones and leaves out a portion. The data show about 180,000 clones, about 80% seen once. Sequencing was done on a sample of PBMCs. The receptors come from a young man in good health and CMV-seropositive. The CDR3 runs from the conserved cysteine through the conserved F or W. A D gene is named only where the DNA matches it firmly. Not every row has a clone size; where given, it reads once, few, many or a size class.

v_gene	abundance	j_gene	d_gene	CDR3aa	CDR3nt
TRBV5-4	-	TRBJ1-1	TRBD1	CASRKGQGNTEAFF	TGTGCCAGCAGAAAAGGACAGGGCAACACTGAAGCTTTCTTT
TRBV19	-	TRBJ2-1	-	CASSILLKSNEQFF	TGTGCCAGTAGTATCTTGTTAAAGAGCAATGAGCAGTTCTTC
TRBV5-1	-	TRBJ1-4	-	CASSSELQGNNEKLFF	TGCGCCAGCAGCTCCGAACTACAGGGAAATAATGAAAAACTGTTTTTT
TRBV10-1	-	TRBJ2-1	-	CASSVPGRYNEQFF	TGCGCCAGCAGTGTCCCTGGCCGTTACAATGAGCAGTTCTTC
TRBV6-5	-	TRBJ2-6	-	CASQGYGGANVLTF	TGTGCCAGCCAGGGATATGGTGGGGCCAACGTCCTGACTTTC
TRBV7-2	-	TRBJ2-1	-	CASSFTGSFGNEQFF	TGTGCCAGCAGCTTTACGGGGTCCTTTGGCAATGAGCAGTTCTTC
TRBV2	-	TRBJ2-7	-	CASSQTGYEQYF	TGTGCCAGCAGTCAGACAGGTTACGAGCAGTACTTC
TRBV5-1	-	TRBJ2-2	-	CASSLGPRGTGELFF	TGCGCCAGCAGCTTGGGGCCTCGAGGCACCGGGGAGCTGTTTTTT
TRBV19	once	TRBJ1-6	-	CASRPGMDSPLHF	TGTGCCAGTAGACCAGGGATGGATTCACCCCTCCACTTT
TRBV7-2	-	TRBJ2-7	TRBD1	CASSLAGDRSYEQYF	TGTGCCAGCAGCTTAGCGGGGGACAGGTCCTACGAGCAGTACTTC
TRBV19	-	TRBJ1-5	TRBD1	CASRRTGSNQPQHF	TGTGCCAGTAGACGGACAGGGAGCAATCAGCCCCAGCATTTT
TRBV2	-	TRBJ1-4	-	CASSRSGVMGEKLFF	TGTGCCAGCAGTAGAAGCGGGGTAATGGGTGAAAAACTGTTTTTT
TRBV11-3	-	TRBJ2-2	TRBD2	CASSWGSGSTGELFF	TGTGCCAGCAGCTGGGGGAGCGGGAGTACCGGGGAGCTGTTTTTT
TRBV11-1	-	TRBJ2-4	TRBD2	CASSLNLREAGGLYIQYF	TGTGCCAGCAGCTTAAATCTGCGAGAAGCGGGAGGGCTTTACATTCAGTACTTC
TRBV30	few	TRBJ2-1	TRBD2	CAWSRTSGGVNEQFF	TGTGCCTGGAGCAGGACTAGCGGGGGGGTGAATGAGCAGTTCTTC
TRBV14	once	TRBJ2-3	-	CASSQELQGRDTQYF	TGTGCCAGCAGCCAAGAACTGCAGGGAAGGGATACGCAGTATTTT
TRBV6-5	-	TRBJ1-2	-	CASTTTGVGGYTF	TGTGCCAGCACTACCACCGGGGTAGGCGGCTACACCTTC
TRBV2	-	TRBJ2-1	TRBD2	CASSELRAGVSNNEQFF	TGTGCCAGCAGTGAATTAAGGGCGGGAGTGTCGAACAATGAGCAGTTCTTC